This TCR beta chain derives from a study of CD8 T cells in Susac syndrome. TEMRA cells were FACS-enriched, unlike CD8+ and CD4+ T cells, which were negatively isolated. Looked up from germline, CDR1 is GTSNPN and CDR2 is SVGIG (reference sequence). V gave up 1 base and J gave up 3 bases, with 10 bases separating them. CDR3 length: 13 residues. RNA amounts of 0.5 to 1 ug underwent reverse transcription with random hexamers. TCR beta CDR3 was amplified by immunoSEQ covering 54 Vbeta and 13 Jbeta. From the immunoSEQ multiplex PCR reads, TCRdb called clonotypes with MiXCR, one entry per CDR3 protein. Of 200,000 to 250,000 distinct CDR3 sequences in the sample, nearly 97% were seen once.

This sequence joins TRBV30 and TRBJ2-7; D is undetermined. This clonotype was sampled from a human donor with multiple sclerosis. The sequenced sample consisted of CD4+ T cells from PBMCs. CDR3 sequence reads: CAWSATVYYEQYF. The CDR3, as DNA: TGTGCCTGGAGTGCGACTGTTTACTACGAGCAGTACTTC.